This passage covers 18 T cell receptor beta chains from one sample sequenced in a study of regulatory T cells in long-lasting Graves disease (dated by TCRdb to the early 2020s). Library construction relied on multiplex PCR. For sequencing, an Illumina HiSeq 4000 was employed. iRepertoire HTBI primers and Arm-PCR amplification of CDR3 regions were used to construct TCR beta libraries. TCRdb cleaned the public reads at Q25 with fastp, built clones with MiXCR and kept in-frame beta chains. Every distinct CDR3 protein forms one entry, paired with its most common genes and DNA. In this sample the table shows around 450,000 distinct CDR3 sequences, around a fifth of which occur a single time. Less than 9% of the sample comes from the top ten. According to the study, the label for this sample's time point signals: persistent/refractory GD, antithyroid drugs over 5 years with positive TRAb. RNA was extracted from PBMCs in TRIzol for both TCR sequencing and RNA sequencing.

Here the sequenced sample was peripheral blood mononuclear cells (PBMCs), taken when the disease was refractory, from a patient treated with antithyroid drugs. Receptor source: a female donor with Graves disease.

Only a few counts were recorded for this clonotype. The gene calls are TRBV20-1 and TRBJ1-2, with D maybe TRBD1 (6 bases). The V gene's germline CDR1 is DFQATT and CDR2 SNEGSKA (reference sequence). CDR3 size: 17 residues. V was pared by 3 bases and J by 2 bases, with 22 bases between. The CDR3 DNA reads TGCAGTGCTAGGAAGTTGACCAGGGGAAGAGCGAACTATGGCTACACCTTC. Translating it yields CSARKLTRGRANYGYTF.

This clonotype has ten or more counts. This chain uses TRBV3-1 with TRBJ2-5, with D perhaps given as TRBD1 or TRBD2 (5 bases each). The CDR3 is made up of 13 amino acids. V lost 1 base, J lost 7 bases, and 10 bases lay in between. Germline V gene sequence: CDR1 LGHDT, CDR2 YNNKEL (reference sequence). CDR3 sequence reads: CASSQGDHGTQYF. The CDR3 DNA reads TGTGCCAGCAGCCAAGGGGACCACGGGACCCAGTACTTC.

With regard to this clonotype: The final CDR3 position lacks the conserved phenylalanine or tryptophan, pointing to a likely read error. The CDR3 DNA sequence: TGTGCCAGCGGCGGGGGGGGCAGTGACACTGAAGCTTTCTCT. Encoded protein: CASGGGGSDTEAFS. The rearrangement uses TRBV28 and TRBJ1-1; D might be TRBD1 (6 bases). Between the trimmed V and J ends, which lost 8 bases and 3 bases, there was a span of 16 bases. This CDR3 is 14 amino acids long. Germline CDR1 and CDR2: MDHEN and SYDVKM.

This clonotype has only a few counts. J is TRBJ2-3 and V is TRBV7-2; 9 bases agree with TRBD2. The CDR3 has 14 residues. The germline CDR1 and CDR2 sequences are SGHTA and FQGNSA. J gave up 5 bases and V 5 bases, and 5 bases lay outside the gene matches. The CDR3 is CASSSGRMGDTQYF. The CDR3 DNA sequence: TGTGCCAGCAGCAGCGGGAGGATGGGAGATACGCAGTATTTT.

This clonotype was found once. This rearrangement joins TRBV6-2 or TRBV6-3 to TRBJ2-1; 9 bases are shared with TRBD2. V lost 7 bases and J lost 7; bases outside the gene matches: 11. The CDR3 loop spans 15 amino acids. Germline CDR1 reads MNHEY; CDR2 reads SVGEGT. The CDR3 DNA reads TGTGCCAGCAAAAAGGGGCGACTAGCGGAAAATGAGCAGTTCTTC. This sequence encodes CASKKGRLAENEQFF.

This clonotype has a count of ten or more. CDR3 sequence reads: CASSLRTGGYTF. The CDR3 region has the DNA TGTGCCAGCAGTTTAAGGACAGGGGGCTACACCTTC. This chain joins TRBV28 and TRBJ1-2, with TRBD1 identical over 8 bases. V was pared by 2 bases and J by 8 bases, with 1 base of the junction left unmatched. Per the germline V gene, CDR1 is MDHEN and CDR2 is SYDVKM. This CDR3 is built from 12 residues.

In this sample, this clonotype turned up many times. V is TRBV20-1 and J is TRBJ2-5; D gene unclear. The CDR3 consists of 11 residues. Per the germline V gene, CDR1 is DFQATT and CDR2 is SNEGSKA (reference sequence). V was shortened by 2 bases and J by 4 bases, with 5 bases between the two germline ends. CDR3 sequence (DNA): TGCAGTGCTAGAACGCTAGAGACCCAGTACTTC. Translated, it gives CSARTLETQYF.

The chain employs TRBV7-2 and TRBJ2-2; D possibly corresponds to TRBD1 (5 bases). In germline, CDR1 is SGHTA, CDR2 FQGNSA. This CDR3 is built from 15 residues. V lost 5 bases and J lost 3, with 13 bases in between. CDR3 loop: CASSGVGADTGELFF. In DNA form, the CDR3 reads TGTGCCAGCAGCGGGGTAGGGGCGGACACCGGGGAGCTGTTTTTT.

The rearrangement links TRBV13 to TRBJ2-3, with D tentatively TRBD1 (6 bases). V lost 5 bases to trimming and J lost 2 bases, with 14 bases between them. This CDR3 has 15 residues. Germline values: CDR1 PRHDT, CDR2 FYEKMQ (reference sequence). CDR3 sequence: CASSNSRGTTDTQYF. The CDR3 bases are TGTGCCAGCAGCAACAGTAGGGGGACCACAGATACGCAGTATTTT.

The chain carries TRBV13 and TRBJ2-5, with TRBD2 as a possible D gene (5 bases). The V gene lost 2 bases and the J gene lost 4 bases, with 11 bases spanning the gap. CDR3 length: 14 residues. The V gene's germline CDR1 is PRHDT and CDR2 FYEKMQ (reference sequence). The CDR3 is CASSLRVAGETQYF. The CDR3, as DNA: TGTGCCAGCAGCTTACGGGTGGCGGGAGAGACCCAGTACTTC.

The V gene is TRBV25-1, the J gene TRBJ2-5; no reliable D call. Deletions cut 5 bases from V and 1 base from J, with 11 bases between. CDR3 length: 14 amino acids. CDR1 is MGHDK, CDR2 SYGVNS, per germline. CDR3 amino acids: CASSLGFGQETQYF. DNA for the CDR3: TGTGCCAGCAGTCTGGGATTCGGCCAAGAGACCCAGTACTTC.

This clonotype has more than one count but fewer than ten. The rearrangement uses TRBV15 and TRBJ2-4; D tentatively reads TRBD1 or TRBD2 (5 bases each). The CDR3 consists of 16 residues. Trimming took off 3 bases at V and 8 bases at J, with 20 bases between the two ends. Germline V gene sequence: CDR1 LNHNV, CDR2 YYDKDF (reference sequence). This chain's CDR3 is CATSRASGALVYIQYF. CDR3 coding DNA: TGTGCCACCAGCAGGGCCTCCGGGGCTCTAGTTTACATTCAGTACTTC.

The table lists this clonotype with many counts. The chain is built from TRBV11-2 and TRBJ1-1; 7 bases match TRBD1. This CDR3 contains 12 residues. Germline CDR1 is SGHAT and CDR2 is FQNNGV. The V and J ends lost 8 bases and 8 bases, in that order; junction bases with no gene match: 8. The CDR3 bases are TGTGCCAGCGGGAAACCGGGACAGGAAGCTTTCTTT. Translating gives CASGKPGQEAFF.

This clonotype has a handful of counts. The chain recombines TRBV9 with TRBJ2-7; weak D call: TRBD1 (5 bases). Germline CDR1 is SGDLS and CDR2 is YYNGEE. Trimming took 0 bases from V and 3 from J, leaving 13 bases between them. This CDR3 has 15 amino acids. Here the CDR3 DNA reads TGTGCCAGCAGCGTAGGGGCAGGGCAAAGCTACGAGCAGTACTTC. The encoded protein is CASSVGAGQSYEQYF.

This clonotype was found many times. The chain is built from TRBV3-1 and TRBJ2-5; no definite D call. The CDR3 spans 16 residues. V was pared by 4 bases and J by 0 bases, with 15 bases between. The germline gives CDR1 LGHDT, CDR2 YNNKEL (reference sequence). The CDR3 protein is CASSPSASPDQETQYF. The CDR3 coding sequence is TGTGCCAGCAGCCCATCAGCCTCCCCCGACCAAGAGACCCAGTACTTC.

The J gene is TRBJ2-5, the V gene TRBV28; D assignment may be TRBD1 or TRBD2 (5 bases each). Per germline, CDR1 MDHEN and CDR2 SYDVKM. The CDR3 has 15 amino acids. The V end was cut by 5 bases, the J end by 4 bases, with 17 bases between. The CDR3 nucleotides are TGTGCCAGCAGTGGAAACAGGAGGTTACCAGAGACCCAGTACTTC. Translating it yields CASSGNRRLPETQYF.

This clonotype was detected ten times or more. The chain couples TRBV27 to TRBJ2-7; D is perhaps TRBD1 (6 bases). The CDR3 contains 16 residues. Germline lookup yields CDR1 MNHEY and CDR2 SMNVEV (reference sequence). V lost 8 bases, J lost 1 base, and 21 bases lay in between. CDR3 loop: CASAVPDRFGSYEQYF. CDR3 DNA: TGTGCCAGCGCGGTCCCGGACAGATTCGGGTCCTACGAGCAGTACTTC.

This clonotype has just a few counts. This chain uses TRBV15 with TRBJ1-1; D remains ambiguous. This CDR3 is built from 12 residues. Germline V gene sequence: CDR1 LNHNV, CDR2 YYDKDF (reference sequence). V shed 8 bases and J shed 6 bases, with 13 bases lying between them. The CDR3 DNA is TGTGCCACCTCTCCCTCTTGGGCTGAAGCTTTCTTT. The encoded protein is CATSPSWAEAFF.